Listed here are 14 T cell receptor beta chains from one sample, sequenced in a study of early T cells in non-severe SARS-CoV-2 infection. TCRdb reanalysed the 5' RACE reads using MiXCR and keeps one entry per CDR3 protein. The profile shows about 50,000 distinct CDR3 sequences, around a tenth of them singletons. Sequencing was performed on whole blood. Receptor source: an adult who was a healthcare worker with PCR-confirmed SARS-CoV-2 infection or an uninfected control (not recorded which).

This clonotype showed up just a few times. The chain couples TRBV7-2 to TRBJ2-7; D ambiguous. V was trimmed by 5 bases and J by 2 bases, leaving 13 bases between them. Per germline, CDR1 SGHTA and CDR2 FQGNSA. CDR3 length: 14 residues. CDR3 coding DNA: TGTGCCAGCAGCCCCCCTCCTCCGCCCTACGAGCAGTACTTC. This gives the protein CASSPPPPPYEQYF.

The table lists this clonotype with many counts. The V and J genes are TRBV20-1 and TRBJ2-3; 7 nucleotides align to TRBD2. V shed 5 bases and J 8 bases; nucleotides not matched to a gene: 16. Germline CDR1 and CDR2: DFQATT and SNEGSKA (reference sequence). This CDR3 comprises 15 residues. CDR3 bases: TGCAGTGCTCCCAATAGCGGGCGGGGTTCTGGTACGCAGTATTTT. It encodes CSAPNSGRGSGTQYF.

This clonotype was seen ten or more times. This sequence joins TRBV28 and TRBJ1-2; possibly TRBD1 for D (5 bases). V lost 2 bases to trimming and J lost 8 bases, with 9 bases between them. Germline V gives CDR1 MDHEN, CDR2 SYDVKM. The CDR3 contains 12 residues. CDR3 in DNA: TGTGCCAGCAGTTTAGGGGGTTGGGGCTACACCTTC. This translates into CASSLGGWGYTF.

The chain carries TRBV24-1 and TRBJ1-2; 10 positions agree with TRBD1. The CDR3 length is 15 residues. The V segment lost 4 bases and the J segment 2 bases; nucleotides outside the gene matches: 3. Germline V gene sequence: CDR1 KGHDR, CDR2 SFDVKD. The CDR3 here is CATSDSGQGNYGYTF. The CDR3 DNA follows: TGTGCCACCAGTGACTCGGGACAGGGGAACTATGGCTACACCTTC.

This clonotype was seen repeatedly, ten times or more. The rearrangement links TRBV5-1 to TRBJ2-5, with D unclear. The germline CDR1 and CDR2 sequences are SGHRS and YFSETQ. The ends were cut back, 3 bases at V and 5 bases at J, with 17 bases in the middle. This CDR3 is 15 amino acids long. CDR3 DNA sequence: TGCGCCAGCAGCTCCTCAGACCCGCTGAGGGAGACCCAGTACTTC. Translated, it gives CASSSSDPLRETQYF.

The chain carries TRBV28 and TRBJ2-7; weak D call: TRBD1 (5 bases). From germline, CDR1 is MDHEN and CDR2 SYDVKM. Trimming shortened V by 5 bases and J by 4 bases, and 12 bases separated the two germline ends. The CDR3 sequence is 13 residues long. The chain's CDR3 is CASSPRTKYEQYF. DNA for the CDR3: TGTGCCAGCAGTCCCCGGACAAAGTACGAGCAGTACTTC.

This clonotype was seen repeatedly, ten times or more. The chain employs TRBV29-1 and TRBJ2-3; D unresolved. Trimming removed 4 bases at V and 6 bases at J, with 14 bases between. From germline, CDR1 is SQVTM and CDR2 ANQGSEA. The CDR3 contains 13 residues. The CDR3 DNA reads TGCAGCGTTGTCCGGGCTACCTCGGATACGCAGTATTTT. Its protein product is CSVVRATSDTQYF.

The chain employs TRBV11-2 and TRBJ2-1, with D tentatively TRBD1 (5 bases). Trimming stripped 2 bases from V and 2 bases from J, with 13 bases between. CDR3 length: 16 residues. Germline V gene lookup returns CDR1 SGHAT and CDR2 FQNNGV. The CDR3 sequence: CASSLFQGITYNEQFF. The CDR3 DNA reads as TGTGCCAGCAGCTTATTCCAGGGTATCACCTACAATGAGCAGTTCTTC.

This clonotype was counted at least ten times. The rearrangement joins TRBV7-9 to TRBJ1-2; 7 nucleotides line up with TRBD1. Germline CDR1 and CDR2: SEHNR and FQNEAQ (reference sequence). After removal of 5 bases from V and 4 bases from J, the junction contained 7 bases not matched to a gene. The CDR3 loop spans 14 amino acids. CDR3 loop: CASSLGQMGYGYTF. The CDR3 bases are TGTGCCAGCAGCCTGGGACAGATGGGCTATGGCTACACCTTC.

Comments on this clonotype: This could be a read error, since a much larger clone is one nucleotide away. The genes are TRBV6-5 and TRBJ1-2; 8 nucleotides line up with TRBD1. CDR1 and CDR2 (germline): MNHEY, SVGAGI. The CDR3 sequence is 15 residues long. Written as DNA, the CDR3 is TGTGCCAGCAGTTCACAGGGGGGAGCTAACTATGGCTACATCTTC. Protein product: CASSSQGGANYGYIF.

This clonotype was seen repeatedly, ten times or more. The CDR3 sequence is CASSFRRSYNEQFF. The CDR3 DNA reads as TGTGCCAGCAGCTTTCGGCGGTCCTACAATGAGCAGTTCTTC. The J gene is TRBJ2-1, the V gene TRBV11-2, with unresolved D. V lost 3 bases to trimming and J lost 1 base, with 7 bases between them. CDR1 is SGHAT, CDR2 FQNNGV, per germline. The CDR3 covers 14 residues.

At least ten counts were recorded for this clonotype. This sequence joins TRBV29-1 and TRBJ2-3; D is undetermined. The germline CDR1 and CDR2 sequences are SQVTM and ANQGSEA. V was cut by 3 bases and J by 0 bases, with 7 bases left in between. This CDR3 contains 13 residues. DNA for the CDR3: TGCAGCGTTGAGATAGTCAGCACAGATACGCAGTATTTT. It yields the protein CSVEIVSTDTQYF.

V and J are TRBV5-6 and TRBJ1-4; 8 nucleotides line up with TRBD1. The V and J ends lost 1 base and 5 bases, in that order; junction bases with no gene match: 4. CDR1 and CDR2 from the germline V gene are SGHDT and YYEEEE. The length of the CDR3 is 15 residues. Here the CDR3 reads CASSLYYRGNEKLFF. In DNA form, the CDR3 reads TGTGCCAGCAGCTTGTATTACAGGGGGAATGAAAAACTGTTTTTT.

This clonotype was observed many times. This chain joins TRBV7-9 and TRBJ2-1; D unresolved. The ends were cut back, 5 bases at V and 1 base at J, with 21 bases in the middle. This CDR3 is built from 18 residues. Germline V gene lookup returns CDR1 SEHNR and CDR2 FQNEAQ (reference sequence). For the CDR3, the DNA is TGTGCCAGCAGCCCGGGCTTATTTCGGCAAAGGTCCTACAATGAGCAGTTCTTC. The encoded protein is CASSPGLFRQRSYNEQFF.